This T cell receptor (beta chain) came from a study of beta chain features in type 1 diabetes. This CDR3 spans 16 amino acids. Germline lookup yields CDR1 LGHNA and CDR2 YSLEER. Between the trimmed V and J ends, which lost 4 bases and 6 bases, there was a span of 22 bases. The whole isolated RNA underwent reverse transcription, so sequencing captured expressed TCRB transcripts. The table came from immunoSEQ multiplex PCR; TCRdb's copy has only in-frame clones and leaves some out. The data hold about 360,000 clones, with 10% to 15% observed a single time. V and J are TRBV4-3 and TRBJ2-7; D is perhaps TRBD1 (6 bases). The sequence was collected from a man aged 18 to 35 in good health. Specimen: naive CD4+ T cells from blood. CDR3 in amino acids: CASSLDGQNSFREQYF. The CDR3 DNA reads as TGCGCCAGCAGCCTAGACGGACAGAATTCCTTCCGCGAGCAGTACTTC.